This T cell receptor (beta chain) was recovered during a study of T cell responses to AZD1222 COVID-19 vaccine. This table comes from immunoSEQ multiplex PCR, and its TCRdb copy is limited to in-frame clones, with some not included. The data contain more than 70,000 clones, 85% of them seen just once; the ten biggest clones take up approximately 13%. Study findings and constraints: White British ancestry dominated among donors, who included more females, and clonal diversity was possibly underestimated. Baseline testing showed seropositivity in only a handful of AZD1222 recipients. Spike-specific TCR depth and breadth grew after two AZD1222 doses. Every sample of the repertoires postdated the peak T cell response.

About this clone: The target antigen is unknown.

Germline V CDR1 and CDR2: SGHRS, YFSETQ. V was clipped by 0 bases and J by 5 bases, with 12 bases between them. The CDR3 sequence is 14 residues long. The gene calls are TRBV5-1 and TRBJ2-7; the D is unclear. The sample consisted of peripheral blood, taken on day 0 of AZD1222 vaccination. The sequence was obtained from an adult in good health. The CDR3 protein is CASSLGPTLNEQYF. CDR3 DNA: TGCGCCAGCAGCTTGGGACCTACGCTCAACGAGCAGTACTTC.